This T cell receptor beta chain comes out of a study of patients and donors after allogeneic stem cell transplantation. TCRdb redid the calling of the RT-PCR reads with MiXCR, one entry per CDR3 protein. Of some 880,000 distinct CDR3 sequences listed, about 20% are singletons. The V gene end was trimmed by 2 bases and the J gene end by 6 bases; junction bases not matched to a gene: 14. The germline gives CDR1 SNHLY, CDR2 FYNNEI. The CDR3 has 18 amino acids. This clonotype appeared a few times. The clonotype comes from a human donor who was either an allogeneic HSCT recipient or a stem cell or donor lymphocyte infusion donor (not recorded which). It is not recorded whose cells these are; they may come from a transplant donor. The source material was blood, either unsorted or a sorted T cell fraction (not recorded which). The chain uses TRBV2 and TRBJ2-7; 12 positions match TRBD2. CDR3 bases: TGTGCCAGCAGTGAAACGGTCTCTAGCGGGAGGGTTGCGCGCGAGCAGTACTTC. This gives the protein CASSETVSSGRVAREQYF.